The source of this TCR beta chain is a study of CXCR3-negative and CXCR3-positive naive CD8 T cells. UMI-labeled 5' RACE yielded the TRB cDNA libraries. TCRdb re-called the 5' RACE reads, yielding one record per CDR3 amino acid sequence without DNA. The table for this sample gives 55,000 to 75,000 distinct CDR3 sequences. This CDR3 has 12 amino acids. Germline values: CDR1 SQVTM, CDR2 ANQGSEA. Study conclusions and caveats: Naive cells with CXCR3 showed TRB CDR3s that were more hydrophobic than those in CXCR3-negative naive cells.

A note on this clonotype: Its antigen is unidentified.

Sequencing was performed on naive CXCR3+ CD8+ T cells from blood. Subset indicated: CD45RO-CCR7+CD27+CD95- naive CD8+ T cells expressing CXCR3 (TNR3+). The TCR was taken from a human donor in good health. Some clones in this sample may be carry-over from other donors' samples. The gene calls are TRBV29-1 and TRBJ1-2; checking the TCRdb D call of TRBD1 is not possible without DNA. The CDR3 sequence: CSVVDKVVGYTF.